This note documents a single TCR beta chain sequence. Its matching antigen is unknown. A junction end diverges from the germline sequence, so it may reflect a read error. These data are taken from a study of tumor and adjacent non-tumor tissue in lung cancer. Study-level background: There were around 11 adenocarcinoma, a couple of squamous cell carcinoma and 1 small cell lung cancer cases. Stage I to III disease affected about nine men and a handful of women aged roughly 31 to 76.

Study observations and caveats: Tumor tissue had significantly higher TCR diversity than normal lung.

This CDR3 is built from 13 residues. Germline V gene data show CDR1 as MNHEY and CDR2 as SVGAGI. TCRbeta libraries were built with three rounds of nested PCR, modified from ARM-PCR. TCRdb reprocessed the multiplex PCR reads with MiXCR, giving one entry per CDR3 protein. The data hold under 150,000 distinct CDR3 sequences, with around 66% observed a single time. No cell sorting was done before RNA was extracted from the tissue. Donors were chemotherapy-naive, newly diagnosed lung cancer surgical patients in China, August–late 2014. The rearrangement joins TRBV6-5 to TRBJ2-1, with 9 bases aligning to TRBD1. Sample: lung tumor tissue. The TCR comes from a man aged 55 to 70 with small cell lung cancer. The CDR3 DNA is TGTGCCAGTAGTCCCGGGACAGGGATTGAGCAGTTATTC. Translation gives CASSPGTGIEQLF.